This T cell receptor beta chain was recorded in a study of OX40 agonist ivuxolimab in advanced cancers. This CDR3 spans 14 amino acids. J lost 14 bases, V lost 5 bases, and 12 bases had no gene match. Germline-derived CDR1 and CDR2 are SGHTA and FQGTGA. Generated by immunoSEQ multiplex PCR, the TCRdb table keeps only in-frame clones and is missing some. The table lists 150,000 to 190,000 clones, approximately 94% of them singletons, with approximately 0.32% in the top ten. The rearrangement uses TRBV7-3 and TRBJ1-2, with TRBD1 identical over 12 bases. The sequence was obtained from an adult with an advanced solid tumor such as melanoma, head and neck, liver or kidney cancer. The sequences come from CD4+ or CD8+ T cells sorted from blood, collected in a trial of the OX40 agonist ivuxolimab. The DNA of the CDR3 is TGTGCCAGCAGCCGACCCGGGACAGGGGGCTCCCTGACCTTC. Protein sequence: CASSRPGTGGSLTF.